These 13 T cell receptor beta chains were sequenced from one sample in a study of T cell changes during pregnancy in multiple sclerosis. Assay: immunoSEQ multiplex PCR; the TCRdb copy retains only in-frame clones and omits some. The data hold under 110,000 clones, with about 90% observed a single time. The material sequenced was peripheral blood, taken after pregnancy. These receptors were obtained from a female donor with multiple sclerosis, enrolled in a pregnancy study.

This clone has only one observation. The chain uses TRBV5-1 and TRBJ2-3, with 7 bases lining up with TRBD1. Germline CDR1 and CDR2: SGHRS and YFSETQ. The CDR3 extends over 15 amino acids. J lost 1 base, V lost 1 base, and 3 bases had no gene match. This chain's CDR3 is CASSLRQGGTDTQYF. The CDR3 bases are TGCGCCAGCAGCTTGAGGCAGGGGGGCACAGATACGCAGTATTTT.

This chain joins TRBV6-5 and TRBJ2-2; D unclear. CDR3 length: 13 amino acids. Per the germline V gene, CDR1 is MNHEY and CDR2 is SVGAGI. V gave up 5 bases and J gave up 5 bases, with 9 bases separating them. In DNA form, the CDR3 reads TGTGCCAGCAGTCAGTCTTGGACCGGGGAGCTGTTTTTT. This translates into CASSQSWTGELFF.

The chain links TRBV6-6 to TRBJ2-1, with no clear D. This CDR3 has 11 residues. CDR1 and CDR2 (germline): MNHNY, SVGAGI (reference sequence). V was pared by 6 bases and J by 3 bases, with 3 bases between. The CDR3 spells CASSLYNEQFF. As DNA, the CDR3 is TGTGCCAGCAGCCTCTACAATGAGCAGTTCTTC.

The J gene is TRBJ2-3, the V gene TRBV5-4; maybe TRBD2 (5 bases). V gave up 0 bases and J gave up 2 bases, with 10 bases separating them. The germline V gene encodes CDR1 SGHNT and CDR2 YYREEE (reference sequence). The CDR3 is made up of 15 amino acids. The CDR3 here is CASSLDGGATDTQYF. The DNA of the CDR3 is TGTGCCAGCAGCTTGGACGGAGGAGCCACAGATACGCAGTATTTT.

This chain connects TRBV7-2 to TRBJ2-7; TRBD2 aligns across 8 bases. The CDR3 sequence is 13 residues long. Trimming cost V 5 bases and J 7 bases; bases outside gene matches: 7. Looked up from germline, CDR1 is SGHTA and CDR2 is FQGNSA. The chain's CDR3 is CASSQISGVEQYF. The CDR3 nucleotides read TGTGCCAGCAGCCAGATTAGCGGGGTTGAGCAGTACTTC.

The chain links TRBV2 to TRBJ1-4; 7 bases match TRBD1. With 1 base clipped from V and 8 bases from J, the junction kept 4 bases outside the gene matches. CDR3 length: 14 residues. The germline gives CDR1 SNHLY, CDR2 FYNNEI. CDR3 protein: CASSEDRGAEKLFF. The CDR3, as DNA: TGTGCCAGCAGTGAAGACAGGGGAGCCGAAAAACTGTTTTTT. The whole variable domain, filled in from reference TRBV2 and TRBJ1-4, reads EPEVTQTPSHQVTQMGQEVILRCVPISNHLYFYWYRQILGQKVEFLVSFYNNEISEKSEIFDDQFSVERPDGSNFTLKIRSTKLEDSAMYFCASSEDRGAEKLFFGSGTQLSVL.

This clone has only a few counts. The chain is built from TRBV2 and TRBJ2-7; 8 nucleotides align to TRBD1. Germline V gene sequence: CDR1 SNHLY, CDR2 FYNNEI. This CDR3 is built from 13 residues. J gave up 6 bases and V 9 bases, and 10 bases lay outside the gene matches. The CDR3 nucleotides are TGTGCCAGTCGTACAGGGGGGTGGGGCGAGCAGTACTTC. Amino acids: CASRTGGWGEQYF.

The chain combines TRBV28 with TRBJ2-2, with D uncertain. This CDR3 has 13 residues. The V end lost 3 bases, the J end lost 6 bases, and 8 bases lay between the germline ends. Germline CDR1 is MDHEN and CDR2 is SYDVKM. CDR3 in amino acids: CASSFIESGELFF. CDR3 nucleotides: TGTGCCAGCAGTTTCATCGAGTCCGGGGAGCTGTTTTTT.

The rearrangement uses TRBV5-1 and TRBJ2-2; a weak D match, TRBD2 (5 bases). CDR1 is SGHRS, CDR2 YFSETQ, per germline. Trimming stripped 3 bases from V and 6 bases from J, with 18 bases between. CDR3 length: 16 amino acids. As DNA, the CDR3 is TGCGCCAGCAGCTCACAACTAGGATTTGAAGCCGGGGAGCTGTTTTTT. Residues: CASSSQLGFEAGELFF.

The V and J genes are TRBV9 and TRBJ2-1; TRBD2 aligns across 7 bases. Germline-derived CDR1 and CDR2 are SGDLS and YYNGEE. J lost 5 bases, V lost 0 bases, and 8 bases had no gene match. This CDR3 region has 16 residues. The CDR3 region is CASSVVYAGVNNEQFF. The CDR3 DNA reads as TGTGCCAGCAGCGTAGTTTATGCGGGAGTGAACAATGAGCAGTTCTTC.

This chain links TRBV5-1 with TRBJ2-2; 7 bases agree with TRBD1. Germline V lookup: CDR1 SGHRS, CDR2 YFSETQ. There are 15 residues in the CDR3. With V trimmed by 0 bases and J by 6 bases, 5 bases remained unmatched. CDR3 coding DNA: TGCGCCAGCAGCTTGGAGGGGCAGGGGGCCGGGGAGCTGTTTTTT. Its translation is CASSLEGQGAGELFF.

The chain is built from TRBV5-1 and TRBJ2-2; 7 bases are shared with TRBD2. CDR1 is SGHRS and CDR2 is YFSETQ in the germline V gene. The junction had 6 bases not matched to a gene; V was cut back by 7 bases and J by 3 bases. This CDR3 is built from 14 residues. In nucleotides, the CDR3 is TGCGCCAGCGAGCGGGAATCGGACACCGGGGAGCTGTTTTTT. This translates into CASERESDTGELFF.

The chain uses TRBV7-2 and TRBJ2-1, with a possible D match to TRBD2 (5 bases). Germline CDR1 SGHTA, CDR2 FQGNSA. The CDR3 runs 13 residues. Trimming took off 2 bases at V and 8 bases at J, with 10 bases between the two ends. The CDR3 region is CASSLRGRDEQFF. In nucleotides, the CDR3 is TGTGCCAGCAGCTTACGGGGTCGGGATGAGCAGTTCTTC.